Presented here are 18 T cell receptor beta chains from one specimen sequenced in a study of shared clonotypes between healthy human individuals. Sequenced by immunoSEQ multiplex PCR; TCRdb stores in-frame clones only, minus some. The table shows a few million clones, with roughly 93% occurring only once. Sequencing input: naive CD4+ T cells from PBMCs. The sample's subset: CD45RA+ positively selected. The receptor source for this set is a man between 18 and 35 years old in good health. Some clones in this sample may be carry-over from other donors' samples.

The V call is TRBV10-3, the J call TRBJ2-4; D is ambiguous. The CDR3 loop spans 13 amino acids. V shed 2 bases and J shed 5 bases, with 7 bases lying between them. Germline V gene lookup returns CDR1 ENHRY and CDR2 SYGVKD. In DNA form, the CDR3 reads TGTGCCATCAGTGAGGCGCTCCAAAACATTCAGTACTTC. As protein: CAISEALQNIQYF.

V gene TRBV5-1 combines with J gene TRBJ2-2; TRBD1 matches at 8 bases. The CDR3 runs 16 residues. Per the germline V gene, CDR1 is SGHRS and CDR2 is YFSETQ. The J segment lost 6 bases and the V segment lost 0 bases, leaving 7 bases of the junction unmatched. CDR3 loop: CASSLAEAGGAGELFF. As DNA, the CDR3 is TGCGCCAGCAGCTTGGCCGAGGCAGGGGGCGCCGGGGAGCTGTTTTTT.

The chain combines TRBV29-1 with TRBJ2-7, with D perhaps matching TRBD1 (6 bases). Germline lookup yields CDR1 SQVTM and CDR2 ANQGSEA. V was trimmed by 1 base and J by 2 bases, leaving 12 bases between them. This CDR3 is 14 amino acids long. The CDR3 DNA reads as TGCAGCGTTGAAGGACAGGTAAATCCCTACGAGCAGTACTTC. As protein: CSVEGQVNPYEQYF.

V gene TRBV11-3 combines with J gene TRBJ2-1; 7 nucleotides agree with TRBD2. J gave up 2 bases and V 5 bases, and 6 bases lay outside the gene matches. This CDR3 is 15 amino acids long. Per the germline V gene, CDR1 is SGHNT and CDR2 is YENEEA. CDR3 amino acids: CASSPSGVPYNEQFF. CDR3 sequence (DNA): TGTGCCAGCAGCCCCAGCGGGGTCCCCTACAATGAGCAGTTCTTC.

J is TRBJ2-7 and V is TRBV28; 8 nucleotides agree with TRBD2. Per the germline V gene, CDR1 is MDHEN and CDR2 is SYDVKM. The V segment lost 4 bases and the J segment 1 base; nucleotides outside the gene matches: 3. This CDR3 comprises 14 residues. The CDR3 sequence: CASSYSGSSYEQYF. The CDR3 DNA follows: TGTGCCAGCAGTTACAGCGGGAGTTCCTACGAGCAGTACTTC. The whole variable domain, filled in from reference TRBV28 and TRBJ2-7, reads DVKVTQSSRYLVKRTGEKVFLECVQDMDHENMFWYRQDPGLGLRLIYFSYDVKMKEKGDIPEGYSVSREKKERFSLILESASTNQTSMYLCASSYSGSSYEQYFGPGTRLTVT.

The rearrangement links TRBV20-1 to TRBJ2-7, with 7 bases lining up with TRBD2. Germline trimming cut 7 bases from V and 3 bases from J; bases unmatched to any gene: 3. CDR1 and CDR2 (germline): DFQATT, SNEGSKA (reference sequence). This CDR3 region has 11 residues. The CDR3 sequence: CSGGTIYEQYF. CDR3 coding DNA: TGCAGTGGAGGGACTATCTACGAGCAGTACTTC.

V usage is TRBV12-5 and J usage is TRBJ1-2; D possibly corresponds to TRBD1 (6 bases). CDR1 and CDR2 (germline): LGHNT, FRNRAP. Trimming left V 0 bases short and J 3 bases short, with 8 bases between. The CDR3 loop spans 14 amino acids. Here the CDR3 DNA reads TGTGCTAGTGGTTTGGTAACAGGGTACTATGGCTACACCTTC. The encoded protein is CASGLVTGYYGYTF.

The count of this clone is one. CDR3 in DNA: TGTGCCAGCAGCCCCGGTGGAGCGGAGCAAGAGACCCAGTACTTC. Protein: CASSPGGAEQETQYF. The chain employs TRBV11-3 and TRBJ2-5, with D maybe TRBD2 (5 bases). V lost 5 bases, J lost 2 bases, and 15 bases lay in between. Germline lookup yields CDR1 SGHNT and CDR2 YENEEA. This CDR3 has 15 amino acids. Looking up the rest from reference TRBV11-3 and TRBJ2-5 gives the full variable domain: EAGVVQSPRYKIIEKKQPVAFWCNPISGHNTLYWYLQNLGQGPELLIRYENEEAVDDSQLPKDRFSAERLKGVDSTLKIQPAELGDSAVYLCASSPGGAEQETQYFGPGTRLLVL.

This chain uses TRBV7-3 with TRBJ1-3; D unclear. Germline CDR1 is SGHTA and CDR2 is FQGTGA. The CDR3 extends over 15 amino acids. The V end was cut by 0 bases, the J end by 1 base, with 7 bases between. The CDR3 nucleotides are TGTGCCAGCAGCTTAACGTGGGGATCTGGAAACACCATATATTTT. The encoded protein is CASSLTWGSGNTIYF.

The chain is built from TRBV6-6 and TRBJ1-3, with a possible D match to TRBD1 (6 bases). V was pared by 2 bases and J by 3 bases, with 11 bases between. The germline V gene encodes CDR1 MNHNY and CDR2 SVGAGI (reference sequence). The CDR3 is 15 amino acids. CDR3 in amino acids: CASSYQQGGGNTIYF. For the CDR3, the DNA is TGTGCCAGCAGTTACCAACAGGGAGGTGGAAACACCATATATTTT.

The CDR3 protein is CASSFSSPEQFF. The CDR3 bases are TGTGCCAGCAGTTTCTCCAGCCCGGAGCAGTTCTTC. The rearrangement links TRBV28 to TRBJ2-1; no clear D. From germline, CDR1 is MDHEN and CDR2 SYDVKM. Trimming left V 3 bases short and J 10 bases short, with 10 bases between. The CDR3 has 12 amino acids.

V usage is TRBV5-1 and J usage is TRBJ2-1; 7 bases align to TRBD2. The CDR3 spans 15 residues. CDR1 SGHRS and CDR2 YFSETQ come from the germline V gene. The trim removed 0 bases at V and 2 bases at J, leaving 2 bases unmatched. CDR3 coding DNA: TGCGCCAGCAGCTTGGATCTAGCGGCCTACAATGAGCAGTTCTTC. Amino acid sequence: CASSLDLAAYNEQFF.

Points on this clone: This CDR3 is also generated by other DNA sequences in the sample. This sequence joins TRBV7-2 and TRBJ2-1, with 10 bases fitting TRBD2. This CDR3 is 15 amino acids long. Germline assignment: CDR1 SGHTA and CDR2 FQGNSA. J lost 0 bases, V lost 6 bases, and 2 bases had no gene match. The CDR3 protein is CASSRTSGSYNEQFF. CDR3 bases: TGTGCCAGCAGTCGGACTAGCGGCTCCTACAATGAGCAGTTCTTC.

The CDR3 region has the DNA TGTGCCAGCAGTTACGCAGGGGCGGGCGAGCAGTACTTC. It codes for CASSYAGAGEQYF. V usage is TRBV6-5 and J usage is TRBJ2-7, with D possibly being TRBD1 (6 bases). V lost 2 bases and J lost 6, with 11 bases in between. Germline V gene data show CDR1 as MNHEY and CDR2 as SVGAGI. The length of the CDR3 is 13 residues.

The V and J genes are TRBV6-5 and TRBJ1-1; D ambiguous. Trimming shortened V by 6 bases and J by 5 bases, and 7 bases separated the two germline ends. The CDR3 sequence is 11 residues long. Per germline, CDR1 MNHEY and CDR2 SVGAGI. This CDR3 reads CASRMGTEAFF. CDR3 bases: TGTGCCAGCAGGATGGGAACTGAAGCTTTCTTT.

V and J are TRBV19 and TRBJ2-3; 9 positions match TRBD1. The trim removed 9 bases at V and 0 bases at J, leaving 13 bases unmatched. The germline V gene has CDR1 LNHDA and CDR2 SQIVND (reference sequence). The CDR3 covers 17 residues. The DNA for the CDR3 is TGTGCCAGCTCAATCGGGACAGGGTTGCTAAGCACAGATACGCAGTATTTT. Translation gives CASSIGTGLLSTDTQYF. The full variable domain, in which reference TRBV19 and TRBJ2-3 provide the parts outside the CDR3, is DGGITQSPKYLFRKEGQNVTLSCEQNLNHDAMYWYRQDPGQGLRLIYYSQIVNDFQKGDIAEGYSVSREKKESFPLTVTSAQKNPTAFYLCASSIGTGLLSTDTQYFGPGTRLTVL.

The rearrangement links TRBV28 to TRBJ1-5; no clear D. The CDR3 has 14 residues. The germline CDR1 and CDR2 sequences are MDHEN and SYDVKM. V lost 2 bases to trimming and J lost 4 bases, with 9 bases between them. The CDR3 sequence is CASSLMQDNQPQHF. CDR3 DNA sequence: TGTGCCAGCAGTTTAATGCAAGATAATCAGCCCCAGCATTTT.

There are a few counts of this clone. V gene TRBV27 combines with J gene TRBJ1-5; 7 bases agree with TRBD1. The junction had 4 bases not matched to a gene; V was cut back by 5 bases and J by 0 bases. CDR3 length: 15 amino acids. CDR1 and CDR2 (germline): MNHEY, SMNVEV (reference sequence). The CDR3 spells CASSTYRGSNQPQHF. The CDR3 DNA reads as TGTGCCAGCAGTACATACAGGGGTAGCAATCAGCCCCAGCATTTT.